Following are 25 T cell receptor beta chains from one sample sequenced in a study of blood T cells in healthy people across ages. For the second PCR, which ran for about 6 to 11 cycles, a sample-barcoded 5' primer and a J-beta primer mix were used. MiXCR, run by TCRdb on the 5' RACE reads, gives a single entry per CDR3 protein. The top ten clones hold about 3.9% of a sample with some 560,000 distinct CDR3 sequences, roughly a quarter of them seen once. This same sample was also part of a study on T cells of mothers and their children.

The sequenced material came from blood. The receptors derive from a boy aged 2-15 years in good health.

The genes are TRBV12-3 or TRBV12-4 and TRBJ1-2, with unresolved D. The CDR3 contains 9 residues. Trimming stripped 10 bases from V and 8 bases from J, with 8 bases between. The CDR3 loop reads CATAPGYTF. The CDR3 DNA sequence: TGTGCCACTGCCCCAGGCTACACCTTC.

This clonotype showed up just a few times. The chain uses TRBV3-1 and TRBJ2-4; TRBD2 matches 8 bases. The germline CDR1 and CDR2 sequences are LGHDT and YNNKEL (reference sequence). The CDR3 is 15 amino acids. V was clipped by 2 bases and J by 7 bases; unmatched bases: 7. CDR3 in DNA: TGTGCCAGCAGCCAACCGGGACTAGGGTGGAACATTCAGTACTTC. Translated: CASSQPGLGWNIQYF.

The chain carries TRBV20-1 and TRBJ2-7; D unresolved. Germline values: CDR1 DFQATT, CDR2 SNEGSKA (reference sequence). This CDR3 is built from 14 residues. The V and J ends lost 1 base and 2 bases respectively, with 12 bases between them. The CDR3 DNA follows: TGCAGTGCTAGAGGTCCGACTTCAACCTACGAGCAGTACTTC. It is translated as CSARGPTSTYEQYF.

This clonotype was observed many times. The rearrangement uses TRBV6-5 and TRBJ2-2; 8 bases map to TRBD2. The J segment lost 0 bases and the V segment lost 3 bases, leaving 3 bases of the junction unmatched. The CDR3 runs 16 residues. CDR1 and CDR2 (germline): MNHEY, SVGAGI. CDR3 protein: CASSYGAGANTGELFF. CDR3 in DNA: TGTGCCAGCAGTTATGGAGCGGGGGCGAACACCGGGGAGCTGTTTTTT.

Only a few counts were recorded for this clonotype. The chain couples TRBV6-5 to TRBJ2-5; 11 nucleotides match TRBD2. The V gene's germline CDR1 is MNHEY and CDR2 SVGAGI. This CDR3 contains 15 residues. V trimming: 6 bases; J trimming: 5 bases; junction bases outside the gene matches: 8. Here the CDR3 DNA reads TGTGCCAGCAGATATAGCGGGAGGGCCCGGGAGACCCAGTACTTC. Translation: CASRYSGRARETQYF.

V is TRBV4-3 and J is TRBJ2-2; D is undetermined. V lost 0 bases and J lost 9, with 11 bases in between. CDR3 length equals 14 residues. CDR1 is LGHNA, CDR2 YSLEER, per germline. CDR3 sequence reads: CASSQEVDFRELFF. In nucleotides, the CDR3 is TGCGCCAGCAGCCAAGAGGTAGACTTCAGGGAGCTGTTTTTT.

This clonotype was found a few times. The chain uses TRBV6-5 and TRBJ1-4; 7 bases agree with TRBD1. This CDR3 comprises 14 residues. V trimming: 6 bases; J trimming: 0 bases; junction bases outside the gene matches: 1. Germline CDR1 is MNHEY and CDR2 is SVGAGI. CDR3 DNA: TGTGCCAGCAGGGGACAGTCAACTAATGAAAAACTGTTTTTT. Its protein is CASRGQSTNEKLFF.

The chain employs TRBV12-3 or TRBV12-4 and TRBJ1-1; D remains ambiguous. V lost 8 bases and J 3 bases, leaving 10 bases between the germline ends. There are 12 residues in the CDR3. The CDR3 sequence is CASAGRHTEAFF. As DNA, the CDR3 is TGTGCCAGCGCAGGACGGCACACTGAAGCTTTCTTT.

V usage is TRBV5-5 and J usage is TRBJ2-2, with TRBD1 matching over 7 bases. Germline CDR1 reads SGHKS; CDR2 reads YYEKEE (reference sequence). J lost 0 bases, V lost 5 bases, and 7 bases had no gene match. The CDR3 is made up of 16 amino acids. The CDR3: CASSRDRATNTGELFF. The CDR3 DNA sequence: TGTGCCAGCAGTCGAGACAGGGCCACGAACACCGGGGAGCTGTTTTTT.

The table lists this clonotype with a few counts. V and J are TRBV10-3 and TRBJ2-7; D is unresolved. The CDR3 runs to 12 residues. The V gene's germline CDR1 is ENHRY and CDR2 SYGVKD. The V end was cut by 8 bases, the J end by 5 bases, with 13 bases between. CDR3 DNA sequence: TGTGCCATCGGGTCCAATTCGGACGAGCAGTACTTC. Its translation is CAIGSNSDEQYF.

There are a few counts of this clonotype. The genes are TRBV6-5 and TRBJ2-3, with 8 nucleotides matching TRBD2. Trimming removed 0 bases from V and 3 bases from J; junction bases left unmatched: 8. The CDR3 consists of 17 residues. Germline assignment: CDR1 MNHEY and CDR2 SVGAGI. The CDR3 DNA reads TGTGCCAGCAGTTACTCGACGAGAGGCGGGAGGACAGATACGCAGTATTTT. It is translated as CASSYSTRGGRTDTQYF.

The CDR3 sequence: CATSARDTQYF. CDR3 sequence (DNA): TGTGCCACCAGTGCGCGAGATACGCAGTATTTT. The chain carries TRBV24-1 and TRBJ2-3, with no clear D. V lost 5 bases, J lost 5 bases, and 4 bases lay in between. Per germline, CDR1 KGHDR and CDR2 SFDVKD. The CDR3 loop spans 11 amino acids.

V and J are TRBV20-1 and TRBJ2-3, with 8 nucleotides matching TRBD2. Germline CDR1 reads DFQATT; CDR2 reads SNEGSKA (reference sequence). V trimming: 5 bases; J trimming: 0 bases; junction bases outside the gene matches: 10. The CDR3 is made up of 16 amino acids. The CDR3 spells CSAWLAGGQSTDTQYF. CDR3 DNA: TGCAGTGCTTGGCTGGCGGGGGGCCAAAGCACAGATACGCAGTATTTT.

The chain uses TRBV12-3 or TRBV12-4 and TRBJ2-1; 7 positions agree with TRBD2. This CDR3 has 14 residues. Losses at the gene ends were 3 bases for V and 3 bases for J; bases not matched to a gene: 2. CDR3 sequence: CASSFRTSYNEQFF. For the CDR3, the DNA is TGTGCCAGCAGTTTCCGGACTAGCTACAATGAGCAGTTCTTC.

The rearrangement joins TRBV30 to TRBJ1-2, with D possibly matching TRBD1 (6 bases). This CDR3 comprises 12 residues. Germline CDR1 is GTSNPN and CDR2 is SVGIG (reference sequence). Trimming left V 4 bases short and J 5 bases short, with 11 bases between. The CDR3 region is CAWNRVLYGYTF. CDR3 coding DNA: TGTGCCTGGAACAGGGTTTTGTATGGCTACACCTTC.

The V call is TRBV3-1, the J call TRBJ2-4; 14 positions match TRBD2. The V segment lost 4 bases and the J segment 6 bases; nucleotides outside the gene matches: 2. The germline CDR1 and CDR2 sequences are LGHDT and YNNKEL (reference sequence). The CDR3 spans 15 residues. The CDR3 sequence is CASSRGLAGGNIQYF. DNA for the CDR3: TGTGCCAGCAGCCGCGGACTAGCGGGAGGAAACATTCAGTACTTC. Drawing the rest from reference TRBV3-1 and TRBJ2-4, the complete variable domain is DTAVSQTPKYLVTQMGNDKSIKCEQNLGHDTMYWYKQDSKKFLKIMFSYNNKELIINETVPNRFSPKSPDKAHLNLHINSLELGDSAVYFCASSRGLAGGNIQYFGAGTRLSVL.

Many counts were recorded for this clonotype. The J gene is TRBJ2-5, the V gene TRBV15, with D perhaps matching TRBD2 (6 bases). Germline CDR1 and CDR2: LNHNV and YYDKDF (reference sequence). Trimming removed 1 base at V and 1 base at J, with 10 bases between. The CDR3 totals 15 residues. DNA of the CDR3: TGTGCCACCAGCAGAGGCGGGGCAGTCCAAGAGACCCAGTACTTC. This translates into CATSRGGAVQETQYF.

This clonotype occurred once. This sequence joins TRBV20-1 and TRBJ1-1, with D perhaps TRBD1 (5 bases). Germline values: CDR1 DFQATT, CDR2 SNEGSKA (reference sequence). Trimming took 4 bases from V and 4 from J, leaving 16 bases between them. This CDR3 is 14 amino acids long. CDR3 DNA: TGCAGTGCTAAGGTGCGGGGCTGGGGCACTGAAGCTTTCTTT. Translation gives CSAKVRGWGTEAFF.

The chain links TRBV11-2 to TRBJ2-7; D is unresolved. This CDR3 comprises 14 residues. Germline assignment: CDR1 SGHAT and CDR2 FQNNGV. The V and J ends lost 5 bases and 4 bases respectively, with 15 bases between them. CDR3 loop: CASSPSRIGYEQYF. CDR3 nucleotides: TGTGCCAGCAGCCCTTCTCGAATAGGGTACGAGCAGTACTTC.

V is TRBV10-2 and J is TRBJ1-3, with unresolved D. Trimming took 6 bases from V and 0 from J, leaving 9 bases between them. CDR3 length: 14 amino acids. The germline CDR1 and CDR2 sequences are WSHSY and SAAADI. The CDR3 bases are TGCGCCAGCAGGTCACCGCGCTCTGGAAACACCATATATTTT. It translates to CASRSPRSGNTIYF.

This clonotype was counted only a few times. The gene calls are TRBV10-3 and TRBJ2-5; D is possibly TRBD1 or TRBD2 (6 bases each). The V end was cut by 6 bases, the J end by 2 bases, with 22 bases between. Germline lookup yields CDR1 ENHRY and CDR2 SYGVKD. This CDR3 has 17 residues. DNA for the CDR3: TGTGCCATCAGCCGAGGGGGGCCAGCAGGACTTCAAGAGACCCAGTACTTC. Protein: CAISRGGPAGLQETQYF.

The CDR3 DNA sequence: TGTGCTGTCCGGGGGACCTACGAGCAGTACTTC. This gives the protein CAVRGTYEQYF. V is TRBV30 and J is TRBJ2-7, with a weak D call TRBD2 (6 bases). This CDR3 spans 11 amino acids. The germline gives CDR1 GTSNPN, CDR2 SVGIG (reference sequence).

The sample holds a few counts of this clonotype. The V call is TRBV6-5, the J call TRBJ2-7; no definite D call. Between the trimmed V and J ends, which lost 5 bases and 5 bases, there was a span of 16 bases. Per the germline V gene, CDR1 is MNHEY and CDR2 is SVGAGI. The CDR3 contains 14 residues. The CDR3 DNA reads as TGTGCCAGCAGTCTTAGGACGGAAGTCAACGAGCAGTACTTC. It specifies CASSLRTEVNEQYF.

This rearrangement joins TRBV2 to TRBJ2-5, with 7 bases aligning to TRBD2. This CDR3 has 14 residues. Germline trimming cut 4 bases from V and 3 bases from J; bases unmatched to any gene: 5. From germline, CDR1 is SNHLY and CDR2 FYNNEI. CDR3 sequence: CASSVRLAEETQYF. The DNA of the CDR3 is TGTGCCAGCAGTGTCCGACTAGCCGAAGAGACCCAGTACTTC.

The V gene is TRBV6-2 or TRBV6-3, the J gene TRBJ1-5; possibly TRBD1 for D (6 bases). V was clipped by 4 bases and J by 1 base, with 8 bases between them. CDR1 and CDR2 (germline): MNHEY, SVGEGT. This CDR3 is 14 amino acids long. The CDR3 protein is CASSSGASNQPQHF. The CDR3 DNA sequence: TGTGCCAGCAGTTCAGGGGCGAGCAATCAGCCCCAGCATTTT.